This is a list of T cell receptor beta chains from one sample in a study of ipilimumab plus nivolumab after autologous stem cell transplantation. Profiled with immunoSEQ multiplex PCR; TCRdb holds only in-frame clones, not every one. The sample holds tens of thousands of clones, roughly 86% seen once. The sequencing used PBMCs, collected in a trial of ipilimumab plus nivolumab as post-transplant consolidation. The receptors come from a male donor with diffuse large B-cell lymphoma. Each CDR3 is given with its conserved first and last residue. D genes are given only for firm matches. Expanded clones get a size class; other rows say once, few or many, or leave the size out.

>.|TRBV7-6|TRBD2|TRBJ2-2
CASSLAGTSRGTGELFF
TGTGCCAGCAGCTTAGCCGGGACTAGCCGGGGCACCGGGGAGCTGTTTTTT
>.|TRBV6-1|.|TRBJ2-2
CASSEGWGRATGELFF
TGTGCCAGCAGTGAAGGGTGGGGTAGAGCCACCGGGGAGCTGTTTTTT
>.|TRBV6-5|TRBD1|TRBJ2-5
CASSGTGPSETQYF
TGTGCCAGCAGTGGGACAGGACCTTCGGAGACCCAGTACTTC
>once|TRBV19|TRBD1|TRBJ1-2
CAKGQGGYGYTF
TGTGCCAAAGGACAGGGTGGCTATGGCTACACCTTC
>.|TRBV5-5|.|TRBJ2-3
CASSLQGQDTQYF
TGTGCCAGCAGCCTCCAGGGGCAAGATACGCAGTATTTT
>.|TRBV11-1|.|TRBJ2-3
CASSRKGWGPSTDTQYF
TGTGCCAGCAGCCGCAAGGGTTGGGGGCCTAGCACAGATACGCAGTATTTT
>.|TRBV4-1|.|TRBJ1-3
CASSREQGTSGNTIYF
TGCGCCAGCAGCCGGGAACAGGGTACCTCTGGAAACACCATATATTTT
>once|TRBV27|.|TRBJ2-2
CASSSARGGELFF
TGTGCCAGCAGTTCCGCCCGGGGCGGGGAGCTGTTTTTT
>.|TRBV7-9|.|TRBJ1-1
CASSLGGQGGEAFF
TGTGCCAGCAGCTTAGGGGGGCAGGGAGGTGAAGCTTTCTTT
>.|TRBV5-4|.|TRBJ2-7
CASSFTGTGIRYEQYF
TGTGCCAGCAGCTTTACCGGGACTGGTATTCGGTACGAGCAGTACTTC
>.|TRBV9|.|TRBJ1-3
CASSVSQASGNTIYF
TGTGCCAGCAGCGTATCCCAGGCCTCTGGAAACACCATATATTTT
>.|TRBV7-2|TRBD1|TRBJ2-5
CASSADRGRQETQYF
TGTGCCAGCAGCGCCGACAGGGGGCGGCAAGAGACCCAGTACTTC
>.|TRBV5-6|.|TRBJ1-5
CASSLPSREFQPQHF
TGTGCCAGCAGCTTGCCTTCCAGGGAATTTCAGCCCCAGCATTTT
>.|TRBV5-1|TRBD2|TRBJ2-3
CASSSLSGGPTDTQYF
TGCGCCAGCAGCTCCCTTAGCGGGGGGCCCACAGATACGCAGTATTTT
>.|TRBV19|TRBD2|TRBJ2-3
CASSLQVAGTDTQYF
TGTGCCAGTAGTCTTCAAGTAGCGGGGACAGATACGCAGTATTTT
>.|TRBV13|.|TRBJ1-1
CASSWPQGHMNTEAFF
TGTGCCAGCAGCTGGCCACAGGGCCACATGAACACTGAAGCTTTCTTT
>.|TRBV4-3|.|TRBJ2-3
CASSQVQDGDTQYF
TGCGCCAGCAGCCAAGTACAGGATGGGGATACGCAGTATTTT
>.|TRBV5-1|.|TRBJ2-6
CASSDLTSGANVLTF
TGCGCCAGCAGCGATCTCACGTCTGGGGCCAACGTCCTGACTTTC
>.|TRBV19|.|TRBJ1-5
CASNLRELRQPQHF
TGTGCCAGTAACCTCAGGGAGTTGCGTCAGCCCCAGCATTTT
>once|TRBV4-2|.|TRBJ2-3
CASSRAELASTDTQYF
TGTGCCAGCAGCCGGGCTGAACTAGCCTCCACAGATACGCAGTATTTT
>.|TRBV7-9|TRBD2|TRBJ2-3
CASSSTLSGGSTDTQYF
TGTGCCAGCAGCTCGACGCTGAGCGGGGGGTCCACAGATACGCAGTATTTT
>.|TRBV2|.|TRBJ1-2
CASSISGAGDGYTF
TGTGCCAGCAGTATCTCAGGGGCAGGGGATGGCTACACCTTC
>.|TRBV11-3|.|TRBJ2-3
CASSLPGEDTQYF
TGTGCCAGCAGCTTACCAGGTGAAGATACGCAGTATTTT
>.|TRBV28|.|TRBJ1-2
CASSTVNHGYTF
TGTGCCAGTTCGACGGTGAACCATGGCTACACCTTC
>.|TRBV2|TRBD1|TRBJ1-2
CASGETGWYGYTF
TGTGCCAGCGGTGAGACAGGGTGGTATGGCTACACCTTC
>once|TRBV7-7|TRBD1|TRBJ1-1
CASSLGQGEVMKAFF
TGTGCCAGCAGCTTAGGGCAGGGGGAAGTTATGAAAGCTTTCTTT
>.|TRBV30|.|TRBJ1-5
CAWSPPTVGDSNQPQHF
TGTGCCTGGAGTCCACCAACAGTTGGGGATAGCAATCAGCCCCAGCATTTT
>few|TRBV4-2|TRBD2|TRBJ2-7
CASSRGGTHNEQYF
TGTGCCAGCAGCCGGGGGGGGACTCACAACGAGCAGTACTTC
>.|TRBV6-1|TRBD1|TRBJ2-2
CASRPDRPTGELFF
TGTGCCAGCAGGCCGGACAGGCCAACCGGGGAGCTGTTTTTT
>.|TRBV27|.|TRBJ1-4
CARTQCGPKEKLFF
TGTGCCAGGACCCAGTGTGGTCCGAAGGAAAAACTGTTTTTT
>.|TRBV9|.|TRBJ1-1
CASSPPSRTEAFF
TGTGCCAGCAGCCCTCCCTCCCGCACTGAAGCTTTCTTT
>.|TRBV5-3|.|TRBJ2-7
CARSPNGGTEPTKQYF
TGTGCCAGAAGCCCGAATGGGGGGACAGAACCTACGAAGCAGTACTTC
>once|TRBV18|.|TRBJ1-5
CASSPQTGSNQPQHF
TGTGCCAGCTCACCACAGACGGGGAGCAATCAGCCCCAGCATTTT
>.|TRBV30|TRBD1|TRBJ2-7
CAWSLGDRGYEQYF
TGTGCCTGGAGCCTAGGGGACAGGGGCTACGAGCAGTACTTC
>few|TRBV11-2|.|TRBJ2-7
CASSLARFGRGEQYF
TGTGCCAGCAGCTTAGCGCGCTTTGGACGGGGCGAGCAGTACTTC
>.|TRBV4-1|.|TRBJ1-2
CASSQEIEGWGGYTF
TGCGCCAGCAGCCAAGAAATCGAGGGTTGGGGTGGCTACACCTTC
>.|TRBV5-1|.|TRBJ1-1
CASSFGANTEAFF
TGCGCCAGCAGCTTTGGGGCGAACACTGAAGCTTTCTTT
>.|TRBV10-3|.|TRBJ1-1
CAISEFPGSGAEAFF
TGTGCCATCAGTGAGTTCCCAGGGTCGGGGGCTGAAGCTTTCTTT
>few|TRBV6-1|TRBD1|TRBJ1-4
CASGDSGSNEKLFF
TGTGCCAGCGGGGACAGCGGCTCGAATGAAAAACTGTTTTTT
>.|TRBV11-2|.|TRBJ2-2
CASSLTNTGELFF
TGTGCCAGCAGCTTAACCAATACCGGGGAGCTGTTTTTT
>.|TRBV7-9|.|TRBJ2-7
CASSLWQGSEQYF
TGTGCCAGCAGCTTGTGGCAGGGGAGCGAGCAGTACTTC